This is a list of T cell receptor beta chains from one sample in a study of T cell responses to AZD1222 COVID-19 vaccine. Profiling relied on immunoSEQ multiplex PCR, and the TCRdb table lists in-frame clones only, not all of them. This repertoire shows about 97,000 clones, around nine tenths found once; its top ten account for around 7%. Sequences were derived from peripheral blood, sampled on day 0 of AZD1222 vaccination. The receptor source for this set is an adult in good health. CDR3s include the opening cysteine and the closing phenylalanine or tryptophan. D genes are given only for firm matches. Expanded clones are given a class, and other clones once, few, many or no size at all.

TRBJ2-3 - - TRBV7-6 TGTGCCAGCAGCCCGGGACTTCGAGGCACAGATACGCAGTATTTT CASSPGLRGTDTQYF
TRBJ2-5 - - TRBV10-3 TGTGCCATCAGCGACAACAGGGTTCAAGAGACCCAGTACTTC CAISDNRVQETQYF
TRBJ2-2 - - TRBV7-2 TGTGCCAGCAGCACTGTTCGCACCGGGGAGCTGTTTTTT CASSTVRTGELFF
TRBJ2-3 - - TRBV11-2 TGTGCCAGCAGCCACGGGCGGCAGAGCACAGATACGCAGTATTTT CASSHGRQSTDTQYF
TRBJ2-3 - TRBD1 TRBV5-1 TGCGCCAGCAGCTCGGGACAGTCAGCAGGTACGCAGTATTTT CASSSGQSAGTQYF
TRBJ1-4 - - TRBV19 TGTGCCACCCACCAAGGACAGTCGTTTGAAAAACTGTTTTTT CATHQGQSFEKLFF
TRBJ1-6 - TRBD1 TRBV27 TGTGCCAGCAGTTTATCGGTGACAGGGCGGAGGTATAATTCACCCCTCCACTTT CASSLSVTGRRYNSPLHF
TRBJ2-7 - - TRBV27 TGTGCCAGCAGTTTAAACCACGAGCAGTACTTC CASSLNHEQYF
TRBJ1-5 once TRBD1 TRBV18 TGTGCCAGCTCACCTTCCGGGACAGGGGTCAATCAGCCCCAGCATTTT CASSPSGTGVNQPQHF
TRBJ1-2 - TRBD1 TRBV7-2 TGTGCCAGCAGCTTAGGGGGACAGGGGAGTTATGGCTACACCTTC CASSLGGQGSYGYTF
TRBJ1-4 - - TRBV30 TGTGCCTGGAGGTCGAGCTTCGCTAATGAAAAACTGTTTTTT CAWRSSFANEKLFF
TRBJ2-3 - - TRBV19 TGTGCCAGTAGTATACGGGGGTCCACCAACACAGATACGCAGTATTTT CASSIRGSTNTDTQYF
TRBJ1-4 - - TRBV6-5 TGTGCCAGCAGTTACTCGACCAAGGGAAATGAAAAACTGTTTTTT CASSYSTKGNEKLFF
TRBJ2-5 - TRBD1 TRBV5-5 TGTGCCAGCAGCCTCCGGACAGGGGGGGGAGAGACCCAGTACTTC CASSLRTGGGETQYF
TRBJ1-5 - TRBD1 TRBV2 TGTGCCAGCATCAAAAATAGGGGGCATTGGGATCAGCCCCAGCATTTT CASIKNRGHWDQPQHF
TRBJ2-5 - - TRBV24-1 TGTGCCACCAGTGAGGGGGGGGACAGAGAAATCCAAGAGACCCAGTACTTC CATSEGGDREIQETQYF